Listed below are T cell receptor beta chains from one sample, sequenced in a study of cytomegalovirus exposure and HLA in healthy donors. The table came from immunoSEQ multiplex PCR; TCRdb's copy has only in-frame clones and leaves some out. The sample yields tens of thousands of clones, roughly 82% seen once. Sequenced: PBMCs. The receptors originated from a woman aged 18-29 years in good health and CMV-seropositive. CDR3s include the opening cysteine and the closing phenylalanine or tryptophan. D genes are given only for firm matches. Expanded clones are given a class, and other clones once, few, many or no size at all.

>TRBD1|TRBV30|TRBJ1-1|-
TGTGCCTGGACGACAGGGGGGACTGAAGCTTTCTTT
CAWTTGGTEAFF
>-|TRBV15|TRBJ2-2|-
TGTGCCACAAGCCTTACAACAGGGACCACCGGGGAGCTGTTTTTT
CATSLTTGTTGELFF
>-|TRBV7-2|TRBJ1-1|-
TGTGCCAGCAGCCCGGAGGGTGGGGGGATTCTGGGCACTGAAGCTTTCTTT
CASSPEGGGILGTEAFF
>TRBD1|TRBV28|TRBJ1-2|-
TGTGCCAGCAGACGCGACAGGGGGATCTATGGCTACACCTTC
CASRRDRGIYGYTF
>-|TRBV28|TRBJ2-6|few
TGTGCCAGCAGTTTAAATCGGTGGGAGACTGGGGCCAACGTCCTGACTTTC
CASSLNRWETGANVLTF
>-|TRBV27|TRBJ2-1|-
TGTGCCAGCAGTTCCCTGACAGGATTGGGTTCCAATGAGCAGTTCTTC
CASSSLTGLGSNEQFF
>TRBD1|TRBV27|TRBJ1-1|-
TGTGCCAGCAGCTACAGGGGGCTGGGCACTGAAGCTTTCTTT
CASSYRGLGTEAFF
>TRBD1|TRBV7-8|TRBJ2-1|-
TGTGCCAGCAGCTTAGTGGGGGGACAGGGGAAAGGCGAGCAGTTCTTC
CASSLVGGQGKGEQFF
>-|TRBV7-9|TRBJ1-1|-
TGTGCCAGCAGCCCCGGAGTCAGCTCGAACACTGAAGCTTTCTTT
CASSPGVSSNTEAFF
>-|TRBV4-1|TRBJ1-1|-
TGCGCCAGCAGCCAAGGGGGCGGAAACTTGAACACTGAAGCTTTCTTT
CASSQGGGNLNTEAFF
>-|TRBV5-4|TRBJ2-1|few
TGTGCCAGCAGCTTGAGGGGTGGGGCCTACAATGAGCAGTTCTTC
CASSLRGGAYNEQFF
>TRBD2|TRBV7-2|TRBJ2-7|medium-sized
TGTGCCAGCAGCTTAAGGCGGGAGGGCTACGAGCAGTACTTC
CASSLRREGYEQYF
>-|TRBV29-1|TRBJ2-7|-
TGCAGCGTTGGTGACAGGAGGAGCTCCTACGAGCAGTACTTC
CSVGDRRSSYEQYF
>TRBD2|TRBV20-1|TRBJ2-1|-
TGCAGTGCTAGGGGGACTAGCGGGAATTTCTTC
CSARGTSGNFF
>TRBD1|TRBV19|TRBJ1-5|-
TGTGCCAGCACGGACAGGGCGGTATTTCAGCCCCAGCATTTT
CASTDRAVFQPQHF
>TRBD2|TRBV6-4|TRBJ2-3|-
TGTGCCAGCAGTGACAGGACTAGCGGGTCTAATACGCAGTATTTT
CASSDRTSGSNTQYF
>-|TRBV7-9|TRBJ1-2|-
TGTGCCAGCAGCTTAGACGGCACAGGGCCCTATGGCTACACCTTC
CASSLDGTGPYGYTF
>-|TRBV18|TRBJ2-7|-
TGTGCCAGCTCACCGCAGGGGCTAAGTTACGAGCAGTACTTC
CASSPQGLSYEQYF
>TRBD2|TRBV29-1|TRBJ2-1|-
TGCAGCGTTAGACAGCAGCCTAGGGGACTAGCGTCCCATGAGCAGTTCTTC
CSVRQQPRGLASHEQFF
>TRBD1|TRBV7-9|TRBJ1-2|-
TGTGCCAGCAGCCCAACACCTGCCGGGACAGGCCCCCCTAACTATGGCTACACCTTC
CASSPTPAGTGPPNYGYTF
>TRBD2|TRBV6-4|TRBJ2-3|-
TGTGCCAGCAGTGACGCGGGGGGGCCCACAGATACGCAGTATTTT
CASSDAGGPTDTQYF
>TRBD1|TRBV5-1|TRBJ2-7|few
TGCGCCAGCAGAAAGGGACAGGGGGGGTACGAGCAGTACTTC
CASRKGQGGYEQYF
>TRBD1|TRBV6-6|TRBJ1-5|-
TGTGCCAGCCGCTGGGACAGGGGGCATCAGCCCCAGCATTTT
CASRWDRGHQPQHF
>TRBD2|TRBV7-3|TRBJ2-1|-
TGTGCCAGCAGCTCGGGACTAGCGGGAGTGAATGAGCAGTTCTTC
CASSSGLAGVNEQFF
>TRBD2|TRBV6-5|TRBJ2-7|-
TGTGCCAGCAGTTACATCGCTAGCGGGAAGTACGAGCAGTACTTC
CASSYIASGKYEQYF
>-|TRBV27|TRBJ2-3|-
TGTGCCAGCAGTTTTGACAGGTGGGGGGATACGCAGTATTTT
CASSFDRWGDTQYF
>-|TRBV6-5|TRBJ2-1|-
TGTGCCAGCGGAATTTGGGCGTACAATGAGCAGTTCTTC
CASGIWAYNEQFF
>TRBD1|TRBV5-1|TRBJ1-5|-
TGCGCCAGCAGCTCCGGACAGGGGGGCAATCAGCCCCAGCATTTT
CASSSGQGGNQPQHF
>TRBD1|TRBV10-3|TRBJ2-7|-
TGTGCCATCGGACAGGGTCCTGCCTACGAGCAGTACTTC
CAIGQGPAYEQYF
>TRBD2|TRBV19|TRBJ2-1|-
TGTGCCAGCACCCCGGGACTAGCGGGAGTTATCGATGAGCAGTTCTTC
CASTPGLAGVIDEQFF
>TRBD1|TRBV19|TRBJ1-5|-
TGTGCCAGTTCCGGACAGGGATTTCAGCCCCAGCATTTT
CASSGQGFQPQHF
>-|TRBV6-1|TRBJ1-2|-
TGTGCCAGCAGTGAAAACAGGGCCGCATCCTATGGCTACACCTTC
CASSENRAASYGYTF
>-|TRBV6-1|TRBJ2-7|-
TGTGCCAGCAGTGAAGAGACAGGGACTGCCTACGAGCAGTACTTC
CASSEETGTAYEQYF
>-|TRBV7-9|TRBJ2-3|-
TGTTCCAGCAGTGGAGGAACAGATACGCAGTATTTT
CSSSGGTDTQYF